This record covers a single T cell receptor (beta chain). Antigen unknown. This specimen belongs to a study of radiation and T cells in renal cell carcinoma. Looking at the study overall: Nephrectomy followed 15 Gy stereotactic body radiation by 4 weeks.

The CDR3 has 15 amino acids. The germline gives CDR1 SGHRS, CDR2 YFSETQ. Trimming shortened V by 1 base and J by 0 bases, and 8 bases separated the two germline ends. Broader study findings: Top tumor clonotypes rose in blood 2 weeks post-radiation, then contracted.

Some clones are missing from TCRdb's copy, which holds only in-frame ones; the method was immunoSEQ multiplex PCR. This sample yields 100,000 to 150,000 clones, of which around 80% are seen a single time; under 6.5% belongs to the top ten. Time point in this sample: blood 2 weeks post-SBRT. Treatment specified: 15 Gy SBRT to primary tumor, nephrectomy 4 weeks later. The source is a man aged 50 to 60 with renal cell carcinoma. The source was blood, collected from a patient whose treatment included radiotherapy and nephrectomy. The chain carries TRBV5-1 and TRBJ1-3; the D gene is possibly TRBD1 (5 bases). The CDR3 loop reads CASSLKQASGNTIYF. The CDR3 DNA reads as TGCGCCAGCAGCTTGAAACAGGCCTCTGGAAACACCATATATTTT.